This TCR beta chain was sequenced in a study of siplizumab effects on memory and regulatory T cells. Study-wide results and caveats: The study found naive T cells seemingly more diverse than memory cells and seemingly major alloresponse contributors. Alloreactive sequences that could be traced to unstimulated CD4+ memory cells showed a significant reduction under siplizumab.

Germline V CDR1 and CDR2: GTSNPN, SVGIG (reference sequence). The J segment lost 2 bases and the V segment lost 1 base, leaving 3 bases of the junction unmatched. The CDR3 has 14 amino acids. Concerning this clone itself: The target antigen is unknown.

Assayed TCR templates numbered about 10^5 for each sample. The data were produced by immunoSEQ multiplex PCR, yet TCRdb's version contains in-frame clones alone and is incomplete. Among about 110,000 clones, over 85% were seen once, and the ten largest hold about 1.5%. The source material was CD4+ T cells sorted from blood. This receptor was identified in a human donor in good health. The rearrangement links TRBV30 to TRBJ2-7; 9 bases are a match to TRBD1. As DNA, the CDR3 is TGTGCCTGGAGTGACAGGGGGCAGGCCTACGAGCAGTACTTC. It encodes CAWSDRGQAYEQYF.